Following are 20 T cell receptor beta chains from one sample sequenced in a study of T-cell reconstitution after alpha-beta-depleted transplantation in children. Unique molecular identifiers were incorporated when the TCRbeta library was constructed. From the PCR reads, TCRdb called clonotypes with MiXCR, one entry per CDR3 protein. This sample has 450,000 to 600,000 distinct CDR3 sequences, with over 10% found just once. The source was PBMCs, mostly from graft donor cells, collected 360 days after TCRalphabeta/CD19-depleted stem cell transplant. These receptors were obtained from a male patient younger than 18 who had a stem cell transplant for acute myeloid leukemia, so the T cells may come from the graft donor.

A few counts support this clonotype. The chain has TRBV6-1 and TRBJ1-5; D might be TRBD1 (5 bases). This CDR3 is built from 14 residues. Germline V gene sequence: CDR1 MNHNS, CDR2 SASEGT. V lost 3 bases, J lost 7 bases, and 13 bases lay in between. The CDR3 spells CASSEWTGHQPQHF. The CDR3 region has the DNA TGTGCCAGCAGTGAGTGGACCGGACACCAGCCCCAGCATTTT.

J is TRBJ2-3 and V is TRBV20-1, with TRBD2 matching over 12 bases. Germline loops: CDR1 DFQATT, CDR2 SNEGSKA (reference sequence). CDR3 length: 15 residues. The trim removed 6 bases at V and 3 bases at J, leaving 7 bases unmatched. The CDR3 here is CSANRLAGDTDTQYF. As DNA, the CDR3 is TGCAGTGCAAACCGACTAGCGGGAGATACAGATACGCAGTATTTT.

This clonotype was seen a few times. The V gene is TRBV7-6, the J gene TRBJ2-7; D is possibly TRBD1 or TRBD2 (6 bases each). CDR1 is SGHVS, CDR2 FNYEAQ, per germline. The CDR3 consists of 16 residues. V dropped 3 bases and J dropped 2 bases, with 17 bases sitting between them. DNA for the CDR3: TGTGCCAGCAGCTTTGGAGGGGGGTTTGAGGCCTACGAGCAGTACTTC. Protein sequence: CASSFGGGFEAYEQYF.

This clonotype was counted many times. CDR3 sequence (DNA): TGTGCCAGCAGTTTATCCGGGGTCTACAATGAGCAGTTCTTC. It is translated as CASSLSGVYNEQFF. The chain carries TRBV27 and TRBJ2-1; possibly TRBD2 for D (5 bases). The CDR3 is 14 residues long. V was pared by 0 bases and J by 3 bases, with 6 bases between. CDR1 is MNHEY and CDR2 is SMNVEV in the germline V gene (reference sequence).

Only a few counts were recorded for this clonotype. The CDR3 does not close with the conserved phenylalanine or tryptophan, likely indicating a read error. J is TRBJ1-1 and V is TRBV30; 11 bases are shared with TRBD1. Germline V gives CDR1 GTSNPN, CDR2 SVGIG (reference sequence). The ends lost 1 base at V and 3 bases at J; junction bases unmatched: 4. This CDR3 comprises 15 residues. CDR3 loop: CAWSARTGGYTEAFC. The CDR3, as DNA: TGTGCCTGGAGTGCCCGGACAGGGGGCTACACTGAAGCTTTCTGT.

There are a few counts of this clonotype. The chain is built from TRBV29-1 and TRBJ1-4; perhaps TRBD1 as D (6 bases). Germline loops: CDR1 SQVTM, CDR2 ANQGSEA. Trimming stripped 6 bases from V and 0 bases from J, with 11 bases between. There are 14 residues in the CDR3. The CDR3 DNA is TGCAGCGTATTGGACAGATCAACTAATGAAAAACTGTTTTTT. Its translation is CSVLDRSTNEKLFF.

This clonotype has just a few counts. The rearrangement joins TRBV7-2 to TRBJ2-7; D might be TRBD2 (5 bases). There are 17 residues in the CDR3. V gave up 5 bases and J gave up 1 base, with 21 bases separating them. Germline V gives CDR1 SGHTA, CDR2 FQGNSA. The CDR3 DNA sequence: TGTGCCAGCAGCCCATTTAGTGGGAGCCTTACATCCTACGAGCAGTACTTC. Its protein product is CASSPFSGSLTSYEQYF.

The chain joins TRBV3-1 to TRBJ2-1, with 15 positions matching TRBD2. The V segment lost 6 bases and the J segment 6 bases; nucleotides outside the gene matches: 9. This CDR3 comprises 17 residues. Germline values: CDR1 LGHDT, CDR2 YNNKEL (reference sequence). In DNA, the CDR3 is TGTGCCAGCAGTCGGACTAGCGGGAGGGCGGACATCAATGAGCAGTTCTTC. Its translation is CASSRTSGRADINEQFF.

This clonotype was seen only a few times. The chain recombines TRBV5-6 with TRBJ2-1; tentatively, D is TRBD2 (6 bases). Looked up from germline, CDR1 is SGHDT and CDR2 is YYEEEE. V shed 4 bases and J shed 8 bases, with 19 bases lying between them. This CDR3 is 15 amino acids long. CDR3 loop: CASSKGLSPSDEQFF. CDR3 DNA: TGTGCCAGCAGCAAAGGACTATCCCCCTCTGATGAGCAGTTCTTC.

This clonotype came up a few times. CDR3 sequence reads: CASSQVPGVRNEQFF. The CDR3 DNA is TGTGCCAGCAGCCAAGTTCCCGGGGTACGGAATGAGCAGTTCTTC. The rearrangement uses TRBV3-1 and TRBJ2-1; the D gene is possibly TRBD2 (5 bases). Trimming removed 1 base from V and 7 bases from J, with 14 bases in between. CDR3 size: 15 residues. Germline CDR1 reads LGHDT; CDR2 reads YNNKEL (reference sequence).

This clonotype appeared a few times. The chain carries TRBV19 and TRBJ2-2, with D maybe TRBD2 (5 bases). Trimming pared 6 bases from V and 4 bases from J, leaving 9 bases between. The V gene's germline CDR1 is LNHDA and CDR2 SQIVND (reference sequence). This CDR3 has 13 residues. Written as DNA, the CDR3 is TGTGCCAGTAGGGGAGCATTCACCGGGGAGCTGTTTTTT. Encoded protein: CASRGAFTGELFF. Drawing the rest from reference TRBV19 and TRBJ2-2, the complete variable domain is DGGITQSPKYLFRKEGQNVTLSCEQNLNHDAMYWYRQDPGQGLRLIYYSQIVNDFQKGDIAEGYSVSREKKESFPLTVTSAQKNPTAFYLCASRGAFTGELFFGEGSRLTVL.

V gene TRBV20-1 combines with J gene TRBJ2-2, with 8 bases lining up with TRBD2. CDR3 size: 13 residues. V lost 7 bases, J lost 6 bases, and 7 bases stayed unmatched. Germline assignment: CDR1 DFQATT and CDR2 SNEGSKA (reference sequence). CDR3 DNA: TGCAGTGTTAATAGCGGGAAGGCCGGGGAGCTGTTTTTT. This codes for CSVNSGKAGELFF.

This clonotype was observed at least ten times. The chain uses TRBV20-1 and TRBJ2-3; 11 bases map to TRBD2. The germline CDR1 and CDR2 sequences are DFQATT and SNEGSKA (reference sequence). The CDR3 covers 16 residues. The junction had 10 bases not matched to a gene; V was cut back by 6 bases and J by 2 bases. CDR3 sequence (DNA): TGCAGTGCGTCGGGACTAGCGGAGTCTTACACAGATACGCAGTATTTT. Its protein product is CSASGLAESYTDTQYF.

This clonotype has a count of ten or more. The chain uses TRBV27 and TRBJ2-1; D unresolved. The ends were cut back, 4 bases at V and 6 bases at J, with 10 bases in the middle. The germline gives CDR1 MNHEY, CDR2 SMNVEV (reference sequence). The CDR3 runs 13 residues. The CDR3: CASSSLLFNEQFF. DNA of the CDR3: TGTGCCAGCAGTTCCCTACTCTTCAATGAGCAGTTCTTC.

The rearrangement links TRBV30 to TRBJ2-1, with 9 bases that match TRBD2. This CDR3 comprises 14 residues. V was clipped by 5 bases and J by 6 bases; unmatched bases: 8. Germline CDR1 and CDR2: GTSNPN and SVGIG (reference sequence). The CDR3: CAWVYTSGFNEQFF. The CDR3 DNA sequence: TGTGCCTGGGTCTATACTAGCGGGTTCAATGAGCAGTTCTTC.

This clonotype was recorded a few times. The chain carries TRBV20-1 and TRBJ2-3, with 9 bases lining up with TRBD2. Unmatched junction bases numbered 4, after V lost 1 base and J lost 2 bases. The CDR3 consists of 15 residues. Germline CDR1 DFQATT, CDR2 SNEGSKA (reference sequence). CDR3 DNA: TGCAGTGCTAGAGTGGCTAGCGGGGCCACAGATACGCAGTATTTT. This codes for CSARVASGATDTQYF.

The rearrangement links TRBV20-1 to TRBJ2-5; D possibly matches TRBD1 or TRBD2 (5 bases each). V was cut by 2 bases and J by 3 bases, with 10 bases left in between. The CDR3 is 13 amino acids. CDR1 DFQATT and CDR2 SNEGSKA come from the germline V gene (reference sequence). The CDR3, as DNA: TGCAGTGCTAGACGGGGACCTAAAGAGACCCAGTACTTC. Protein product: CSARRGPKETQYF.

This clonotype turned up a few times. One end of the junction varies from germline; a read error may be responsible. The chain employs TRBV7-3 and TRBJ2-3, with unresolved D. Germline loops: CDR1 SGHTA, CDR2 FQGTGA. This CDR3 is 19 amino acids long. The CDR3 protein is CASSLTKNAPTLGTDTQYF. Written as DNA, the CDR3 is TGTGCCAGCAGCCTAACAAAGAACGCCCCGACACTGGGGACAGATACGCAGTATTTT.

The table lists this clonotype with many counts. This chain links TRBV19 with TRBJ2-7; 8 bases map to TRBD1. Germline trimming cut 3 bases from V and 1 base from J; bases unmatched to any gene: 11. CDR1 LNHDA and CDR2 SQIVND come from the germline V gene (reference sequence). The CDR3 extends over 17 amino acids. This CDR3 reads CASSMRIRQGLSYEQYF. CDR3 DNA: TGTGCCAGTAGTATGAGGATCCGACAGGGGCTTTCCTACGAGCAGTACTTC. Together with reference TRBV19 and TRBJ2-7, the CDR3 gives the full variable domain: DGGITQSPKYLFRKEGQNVTLSCEQNLNHDAMYWYRQDPGQGLRLIYYSQIVNDFQKGDIAEGYSVSREKKESFPLTVTSAQKNPTAFYLCASSMRIRQGLSYEQYFGPGTRLTVT.

This clonotype was detected ten times or more. V usage is TRBV20-1 and J usage is TRBJ2-7, with D possibly matching TRBD1 (6 bases). Germline V CDR1 and CDR2: DFQATT, SNEGSKA (reference sequence). The CDR3 spans 14 residues. V was trimmed by 6 bases and J by 3 bases, leaving 18 bases between them. In DNA, the CDR3 is TGCAGTGCGGGGCCCAGGGGCCCCTTCTACGAGCAGTACTTC. Translated: CSAGPRGPFYEQYF.